This T cell receptor beta chain comes out of a study of blood T cells in healthy people across ages. Per the germline V gene, CDR1 is MNHEY and CDR2 is SVGAGI. The CDR3 spans 13 residues. Turning to this clonotype: Compared with germline, one end of the junction differs, possibly owing to a read error.

Primers used in a second PCR of about 6 to 11 cycles were a sample-barcoded 5' primer and a J-beta primer mix. Using its own MiXCR run on the 5' RACE reads, TCRdb lists one record per CDR3 protein. The repertoire includes around 800,000 distinct CDR3 sequences, roughly 26% of them detected once, and around 3% sits in the top ten. This sample also appeared in a second study, on T cells of mothers and their children. From that second work: Each mother yielded more than 9.5 million TCR beta CDR3 reads. Each child yielded 2.5 million to 3 million reads.

J is TRBJ1-4 and V is TRBV6-5; a possible D gene is TRBD1 (5 bases). The source of this sequence is a boy aged 10-17 years in good health. Sequencing input: blood. The CDR3 DNA sequence: TGTGCCAGCAGCCAAGGGACGAATGAAAAACTGCTTTTT. The encoded protein is CASSQGTNEKLLF.